The 32 T cell receptor beta chains below were found in one sample sequenced in a study of blood T cell repertoires in COVID-19. Assay: immunoSEQ multiplex PCR; the TCRdb copy retains only in-frame clones and omits some. The table includes about 150,000 clones, around 84% detected once. Sequenced: peripheral blood. These receptors all stem from a woman of 80 years or more with COVID-19, enrolled during active disease.

The V call is TRBV20-1, the J call TRBJ2-3, with 7 nucleotides matching TRBD2. CDR3 size: 17 residues. The germline gives CDR1 DFQATT, CDR2 SNEGSKA (reference sequence). J lost 0 bases, V lost 3 bases, and 12 bases had no gene match. CDR3 in DNA: TGCAGTGCTAGTCCCCTCCCCACTAGCGAGAGCACAGATACGCAGTATTTT. This sequence encodes CSASPLPTSESTDTQYF.

CDR3 region: CASSLYQGGSPLHF. CDR3 in DNA: TGTGCCAGCAGTTTATATCAGGGGGGTTCACCCCTCCACTTT. The V gene is TRBV27, the J gene TRBJ1-6; TRBD1 matches at 7 bases. The V gene end was trimmed by 1 base and the J gene end by 9 bases; junction bases not matched to a gene: 3. CDR1 is MNHEY, CDR2 SMNVEV, per germline (reference sequence). The CDR3 totals 14 residues.

The chain is built from TRBV6-1 and TRBJ1-5; D is unclear. The CDR3 loop spans 14 amino acids. Trimming pared 1 base from V and 3 bases from J, leaving 7 bases between. Germline loops: CDR1 MNHNS, CDR2 SASEGT. This CDR3 is CASSEGRYNQPQHF. The CDR3 DNA sequence: TGTGCCAGCAGTGAAGGCAGGTACAATCAGCCCCAGCATTTT.

The chain carries TRBV11-2 and TRBJ1-2; 9 bases are a match to TRBD1. This CDR3 is 14 amino acids long. CDR1 SGHAT and CDR2 FQNNGV come from the germline V gene. V shed 5 bases and J 7 bases; nucleotides not matched to a gene: 8. CDR3 nucleotides: TGTGCCAGCAGCGCGGGACAGGGTCACGGTGGCTACACCTTC. The encoded protein is CASSAGQGHGGYTF.

This clone was seen a handful of times. V usage is TRBV11-2 and J usage is TRBJ2-7, with D possibly TRBD1 on 6 matching bases. The CDR3 length is 13 residues. The germline V gene encodes CDR1 SGHAT and CDR2 FQNNGV. The V end lost 7 bases, the J end lost 2 bases, and 12 bases lay between the germline ends. CDR3: CASTPQGTYEQYF. In nucleotides, the CDR3 is TGTGCCAGCACTCCACAGGGTACCTACGAGCAGTACTTC.

The V and J genes are TRBV28 and TRBJ1-5, with D tentatively TRBD1 (6 bases). This CDR3 spans 14 amino acids. Germline V lookup: CDR1 MDHEN, CDR2 SYDVKM. V lost 7 bases and J 6 bases, leaving 16 bases between the germline ends. This CDR3 is CASTGDARGQPQHF. CDR3 in DNA: TGTGCCAGCACAGGGGACGCCAGGGGTCAGCCCCAGCATTTT.

V gene TRBV28 combines with J gene TRBJ2-5; 7 bases line up with TRBD2. Germline CDR1 reads MDHEN; CDR2 reads SYDVKM. The CDR3 is 14 residues long. The V segment lost 3 bases and the J segment 4 bases; nucleotides outside the gene matches: 5. Here the CDR3 DNA reads TGTGCCAGCAGTTTCCCGGGAGGCCCAGAGACCCAGTACTTC. Translating gives CASSFPGGPETQYF.

This chain uses TRBV28 with TRBJ1-1, with D possibly matching TRBD1 (5 bases). Germline loops: CDR1 MDHEN, CDR2 SYDVKM. The CDR3 has 13 residues. V lost 6 bases and J lost 1, with 9 bases in between. The CDR3 loop reads CASRKGWNTEAFF. CDR3 nucleotide sequence: TGTGCCAGCAGAAAGGGGTGGAACACTGAAGCTTTCTTT.

V usage is TRBV18 and J usage is TRBJ2-1, with 7 bases aligning to TRBD1. Germline CDR1 and CDR2: KGHSH and LQKENI. V was pared by 6 bases and J by 8 bases, with 13 bases of the junction left unmatched. The CDR3 length is 15 residues. The CDR3 DNA reads as TGTGCCAGCTCCCTCGACAGGGTATTTATCGATGAGCAGTTCTTC. Its translation: CASSLDRVFIDEQFF.

This clone was counted ten times or more. The rearrangement joins TRBV29-1 to TRBJ2-3; 9 nucleotides agree with TRBD2. The J segment lost 5 bases and the V segment lost 7 bases, leaving 10 bases of the junction unmatched. The CDR3 is made up of 14 amino acids. CDR1 and CDR2 from the germline V gene are SQVTM and ANQGSEA. The chain's CDR3 is CSAGSLAGRDTQYF. The CDR3 DNA reads as TGCAGCGCCGGGTCCCTAGCGGGGAGAGATACGCAGTATTTT.

The V call is TRBV7-2, the J call TRBJ2-1; 9 bases agree with TRBD1. The CDR3 contains 13 residues. Germline CDR1 is SGHTA and CDR2 is FQGNSA. The V segment lost 4 bases and the J segment 8 bases; nucleotides outside the gene matches: 3. CDR3 sequence (DNA): TGTGCCAGCAGCTCACAGGGGGCGGATGAGCAGTTCTTC. Encoded protein: CASSSQGADEQFF.

The rearrangement links TRBV7-2 to TRBJ2-7; 7 positions match TRBD2. The V segment lost 1 base and the J segment 3 bases; nucleotides outside the gene matches: 6. This CDR3 is 15 amino acids long. Germline CDR1 and CDR2: SGHTA and FQGNSA. The CDR3 coding sequence is TGTGCCAGCAGCTTAGTCGCGGGAGAAGGCTACGAGCAGTACTTC. This gives the protein CASSLVAGEGYEQYF.

The chain has TRBV20-1 and TRBJ1-5, with D perhaps matching TRBD1 (6 bases). The CDR3 loop spans 16 amino acids. Germline values: CDR1 DFQATT, CDR2 SNEGSKA (reference sequence). Trimming took 3 bases from V and 0 from J, leaving 15 bases between them. CDR3 coding DNA: TGCAGTGCTAGTACACAGGGCTCGTATAGCAATCAGCCCCAGCATTTT. It encodes CSASTQGSYSNQPQHF.

This clone was observed a single time. The chain couples TRBV9 to TRBJ2-1, with D perhaps matching TRBD1 (6 bases). V was shortened by 2 bases and J by 2 bases, with 11 bases between the two germline ends. CDR1 is SGDLS and CDR2 is YYNGEE in the germline V gene. CDR3 size: 15 residues. Here the CDR3 DNA reads TGTGCCAGCAGCGTGGACAGCGTTCCCTACAATGAGCAGTTCTTC. Encoded protein: CASSVDSVPYNEQFF.

The V gene is TRBV5-4, the J gene TRBJ2-5; 9 bases agree with TRBD2. The CDR3 sequence is 16 residues long. Germline loops: CDR1 SGHNT, CDR2 YYREEE (reference sequence). Trimming took 4 bases from V and 4 from J; bases not matched to a gene: 11. The CDR3 DNA follows: TGTGCCAGCAGCCCCTTTAGCGGGAGTCCCCCAGAGACCCAGTACTTC. Translated: CASSPFSGSPPETQYF.

The rearrangement links TRBV9 to TRBJ1-1; D is uncertain. V was shortened by 5 bases and J by 1 base, with 15 bases between the two germline ends. CDR1 and CDR2 from the germline V gene are SGDLS and YYNGEE. This CDR3 is 15 amino acids long. As DNA, the CDR3 is TGTGCCAGCAGTGTCAGCGGGGTTTCGAACACTGAAGCTTTCTTT. Its protein product is CASSVSGVSNTEAFF.

The chain joins TRBV6-5 to TRBJ2-5; TRBD1 matches at 7 bases. Germline CDR1 is MNHEY and CDR2 is SVGAGI. The CDR3 has 13 residues. V lost 6 bases to trimming and J lost 5 bases; unmatched junction nucleotides: 6. The CDR3 region has the DNA TGTGCCAGCAGAAGGCAGGGGGTTGAGACCCAGTACTTC. It yields the protein CASRRQGVETQYF.

The chain combines TRBV7-9 with TRBJ1-5; no clear D. The V end was cut by 1 base, the J end by 3 bases, with 7 bases between. The length of the CDR3 is 14 residues. Germline loops: CDR1 SEHNR, CDR2 FQNEAQ (reference sequence). The CDR3 sequence: CASSLDRDNQPQHF. The CDR3 DNA reads as TGTGCCAGCAGCTTAGACAGAGACAATCAGCCCCAGCATTTT.

The V and J genes are TRBV11-2 and TRBJ2-7; D gene unclear. The V and J ends lost 0 bases and 0 bases respectively, with 9 bases between them. The CDR3 spans 15 residues. Germline CDR1 reads SGHAT; CDR2 reads FQNNGV. CDR3 sequence (DNA): TGTGCCAGCAGCTTAGATGGAAGGAGCTCCTACGAGCAGTACTTC. Amino acids: CASSLDGRSSYEQYF.

This clone occurred once. The CDR3 here is CASSLGSPGELFF. As DNA, the CDR3 is TGTGCCAGCAGCTTAGGGAGTCCCGGGGAGCTGTTTTTT. The chain couples TRBV7-9 to TRBJ2-2; D is unclear. The CDR3 is 13 amino acids. The germline gives CDR1 SEHNR, CDR2 FQNEAQ (reference sequence). The V gene lost 1 base and the J gene lost 6 bases, with 6 bases spanning the gap.

The rearrangement joins TRBV18 to TRBJ2-2; a possible D gene is TRBD2 (6 bases). This CDR3 comprises 16 residues. V lost 3 bases, J lost 6 bases, and 17 bases lay in between. Germline V gene data show CDR1 as KGHSH and CDR2 as LQKENI. The CDR3 loop reads CASSPRDWTGSGELFF. The CDR3 nucleotides are TGTGCCAGCTCACCGCGGGACTGGACTGGTTCCGGGGAGCTGTTTTTT.

CDR3 bases: TGCGCCAGCAGCCCGGATATGGCGGGGAACTATGGCTACACCTTC. It translates to CASSPDMAGNYGYTF. The chain carries TRBV4-3 and TRBJ1-2, with D unresolved. Germline loops: CDR1 LGHNA, CDR2 YSLEER. Trimming stripped 4 bases from V and 2 bases from J, with 14 bases between. The CDR3 runs to 15 residues.

Written as DNA, the CDR3 is TGTGCCAGCAGCCCCCGACAGGGGGCTAATTCACCCCTCCACTTT. Protein: CASSPRQGANSPLHF. The gene calls are TRBV3-1 (or the pseudogene TRBV3-2) and TRBJ1-6, with 10 bases that match TRBD1. The CDR3 contains 15 residues. J lost 6 bases, V lost 4 bases, and 3 bases had no gene match. Germline lookup yields CDR1 LGHDT and CDR2 YNNKEL (reference sequence).

Worth noting for this clone: At one of its ends the junction is not consistent with the germline gene, which may arise from a read error. The chain has TRBV7-2 and TRBJ1-5, with 7 positions matching TRBD1. The CDR3 spans 14 residues. Germline CDR1 SGHTA, CDR2 FQGNSA. In DNA, the CDR3 is TGTGCCAGCAGCTTAGAAGGGGGCAAGCAGCCCCAGCATTTT. Amino acid sequence: CASSLEGGKQPQHF.

The rearrangement joins TRBV7-2 to TRBJ2-3; D is perhaps TRBD1 (6 bases). This CDR3 has 15 residues. V lost 2 bases to trimming and J lost 2 bases, with 11 bases between them. Looked up from germline, CDR1 is SGHTA and CDR2 is FQGNSA. CDR3 residues: CASSLTRGFTDTQYF. The CDR3 DNA is TGTGCCAGCAGCTTAACCAGGGGATTCACAGATACGCAGTATTTT.

This clone was seen only a few times. This chain joins TRBV5-4 and TRBJ2-7; TRBD2 aligns across 7 bases. Germline V gene data show CDR1 as SGHNT and CDR2 as YYREEE (reference sequence). The V gene end was trimmed by 0 bases and the J gene end by 0 bases; junction bases not matched to a gene: 3. The CDR3 runs 15 residues. The CDR3 region is CASSLGLAVSYEQYF. CDR3 in DNA: TGTGCCAGCAGCTTGGGGCTAGCGGTCTCCTACGAGCAGTACTTC.

As concerns this clone: The junction shows a germline mismatch at one end, possibly a read error. V and J are TRBV28 and TRBJ2-7, with 9 bases that match TRBD1. Germline CDR1 MDHEN, CDR2 SYDVKM. The CDR3 is 14 amino acids. The CDR3 region has the DNA TGTGCCAGCAGTTCGGGACAGGGCTCCGACGAGCAGTACTTC. Translated, it gives CASSSGQGSDEQYF. The whole variable domain, remainder taken from reference TRBV28 and TRBJ2-7, is DVKVTQSSRYLVKRTGEKVFLECVQDMDHENMFWYRQDPGLGLRLIYFSYDVKMKEKGDIPEGYSVSREKKERFSLILESASTNQTSMYLCASSSGQGSDEQYFGPGTRLTVT.

The rearrangement links TRBV18 to TRBJ2-5; possibly TRBD1 for D (6 bases). The V and J ends lost 5 bases and 5 bases respectively, with 9 bases between them. Germline assignment: CDR1 KGHSH and CDR2 LQKENI. This CDR3 is built from 12 residues. The DNA for the CDR3 is TGTGCCAGCTCAAAAAGGGGGGAGACCCAGTACTTC. This sequence encodes CASSKRGETQYF.

The chain uses TRBV18 and TRBJ2-1; 9 bases match TRBD2. The CDR3 is 15 residues long. Germline CDR1 is KGHSH and CDR2 is LQKENI. V gave up 6 bases and J gave up 10 bases; unmatched junction bases: 13. The CDR3: CASSPGGGGVEEQFF. Here the CDR3 DNA reads TGTGCCAGCTCCCCTGGGGGCGGGGGGGTCGAAGAGCAGTTCTTC.

The chain employs TRBV6-4 and TRBJ1-5; tentatively, D is TRBD1 (6 bases). This CDR3 region has 15 residues. Trimming cost V 2 bases and J 4 bases, with 12 bases left between them. Germline values: CDR1 MRHNA, CDR2 SNTAGT. The CDR3 coding sequence is TGTGCCAGCAGTGACAGATACAGGGAAAATCAGCCCCAGCATTTT. This encodes CASSDRYRENQPQHF.

The chain recombines TRBV4-1 with TRBJ2-7; 8 nucleotides line up with TRBD1. The CDR3 extends over 16 amino acids. CDR1 and CDR2 from the germline V gene are MGHRA and YSYEKL. Trimming cost V 4 bases and J 5 bases; bases outside gene matches: 13. The CDR3 here is CASSPYPGQGRNEQYF. The CDR3 DNA is TGCGCCAGCAGCCCTTACCCCGGACAGGGTCGGAACGAGCAGTACTTC.

The CDR3 region has the DNA TGCAGCGTGGACATCCAGGGGGGTGAAAAACTGTTTTTT. This translates into CSVDIQGGEKLFF. The chain has TRBV29-1 and TRBJ1-4; 7 positions match TRBD1. Germline CDR1 reads SQVTM; CDR2 reads ANQGSEA. V was clipped by 6 bases and J by 7 bases; unmatched bases: 8. The CDR3 is 13 amino acids.